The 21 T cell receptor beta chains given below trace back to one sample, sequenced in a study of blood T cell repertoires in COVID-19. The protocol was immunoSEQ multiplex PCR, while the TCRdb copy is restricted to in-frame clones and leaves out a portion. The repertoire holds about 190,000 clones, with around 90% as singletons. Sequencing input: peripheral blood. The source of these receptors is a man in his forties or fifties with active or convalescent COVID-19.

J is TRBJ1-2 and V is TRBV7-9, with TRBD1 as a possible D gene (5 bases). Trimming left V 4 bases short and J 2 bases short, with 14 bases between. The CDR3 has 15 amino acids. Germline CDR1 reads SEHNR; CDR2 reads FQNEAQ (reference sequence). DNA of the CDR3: TGTGCCAGCAGCTCCACAACCCGGGGGAACTATGGCTACACCTTC. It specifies CASSSTTRGNYGYTF.

CDR3 region: CASSLEPGTHNEQFF. Here the CDR3 DNA reads TGCGCCAGCAGCTTGGAGCCAGGGACTCACAATGAGCAGTTCTTC. The rearrangement uses TRBV5-1 and TRBJ2-1; TRBD2 is a possible D gene (6 bases). Trimming removed 0 bases at V and 5 bases at J, with 12 bases between. Germline assignment: CDR1 SGHRS and CDR2 YFSETQ. This CDR3 region has 15 residues.

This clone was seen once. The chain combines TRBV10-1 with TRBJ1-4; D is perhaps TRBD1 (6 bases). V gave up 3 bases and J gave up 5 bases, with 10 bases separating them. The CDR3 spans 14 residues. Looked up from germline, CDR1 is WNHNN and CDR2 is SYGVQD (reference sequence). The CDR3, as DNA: TGCGCCAGCAGTGATAAAGGACAGAATGAAAAACTGTTTTTT. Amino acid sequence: CASSDKGQNEKLFF.

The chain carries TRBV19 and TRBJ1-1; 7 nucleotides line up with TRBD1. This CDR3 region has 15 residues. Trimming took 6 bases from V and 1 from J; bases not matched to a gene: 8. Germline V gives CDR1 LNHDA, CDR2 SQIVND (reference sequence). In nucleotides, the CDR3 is TGTGCCAGTAGAGACTTACAGGGGAAGAACACTGAAGCTTTCTTT. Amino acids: CASRDLQGKNTEAFF.

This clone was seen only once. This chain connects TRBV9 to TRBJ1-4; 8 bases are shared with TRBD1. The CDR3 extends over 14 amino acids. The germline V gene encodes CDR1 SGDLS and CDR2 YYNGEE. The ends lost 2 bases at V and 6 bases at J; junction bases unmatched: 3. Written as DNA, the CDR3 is TGTGCCAGCAGCGTGGGACAGGCGGATGAAAAACTGTTTTTT. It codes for CASSVGQADEKLFF.

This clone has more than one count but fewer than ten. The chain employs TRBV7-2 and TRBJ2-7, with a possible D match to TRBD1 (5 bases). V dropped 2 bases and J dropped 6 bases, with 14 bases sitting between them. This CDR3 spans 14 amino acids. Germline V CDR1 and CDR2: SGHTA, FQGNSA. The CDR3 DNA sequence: TGTGCCAGCAGCTTATCATTCAGGGATCGCGAGCAGTACTTC. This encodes CASSLSFRDREQYF.

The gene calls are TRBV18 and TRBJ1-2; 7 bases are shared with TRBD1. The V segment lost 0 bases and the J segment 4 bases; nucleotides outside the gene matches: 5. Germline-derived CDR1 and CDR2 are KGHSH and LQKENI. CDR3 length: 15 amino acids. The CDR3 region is CASSPPEGGVYGYTF. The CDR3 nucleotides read TGTGCCAGCTCACCACCGGAAGGGGGCGTCTATGGCTACACCTTC.

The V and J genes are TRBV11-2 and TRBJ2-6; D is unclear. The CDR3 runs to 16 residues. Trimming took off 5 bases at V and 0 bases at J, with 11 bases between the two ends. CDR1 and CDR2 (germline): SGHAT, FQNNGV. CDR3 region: CASSPLVTSGANVLTF. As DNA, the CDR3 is TGTGCCAGCAGCCCCTTAGTAACCTCTGGGGCCAACGTCCTGACTTTC.

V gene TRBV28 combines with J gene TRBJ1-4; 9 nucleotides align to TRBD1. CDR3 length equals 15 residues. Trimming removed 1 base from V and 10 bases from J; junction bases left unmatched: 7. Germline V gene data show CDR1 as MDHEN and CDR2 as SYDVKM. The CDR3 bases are TGTGCCAGCAGTTTATCCCATACGGGACAGGGAAAACTGTTTTTT. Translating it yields CASSLSHTGQGKLFF.

In DNA, the CDR3 is TGCGCCAGCAGCCAACAGCGGGGACAGGGGGCCTACGAGCAGTACTTC. This translates into CASSQQRGQGAYEQYF. The rearrangement joins TRBV5-1 to TRBJ2-7; 11 bases map to TRBD1. V lost 4 bases and J lost 2; bases outside the gene matches: 8. Germline CDR1 is SGHRS and CDR2 is YFSETQ. The CDR3 has 16 amino acids.

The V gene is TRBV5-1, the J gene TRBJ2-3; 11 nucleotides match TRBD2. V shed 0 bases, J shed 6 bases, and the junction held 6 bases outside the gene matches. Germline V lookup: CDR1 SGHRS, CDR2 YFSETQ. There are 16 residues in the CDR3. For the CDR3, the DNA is TGCGCCAGCAGCTTGGCCCCGGGACTAGCGGACGATACGCAGTATTTT. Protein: CASSLAPGLADDTQYF.

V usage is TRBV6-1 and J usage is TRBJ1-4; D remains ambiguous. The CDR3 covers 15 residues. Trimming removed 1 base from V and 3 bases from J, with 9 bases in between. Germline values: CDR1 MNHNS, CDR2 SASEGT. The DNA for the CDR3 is TGTGCCAGCAGTGAAGTCGGGTCTTCTAATGAAAAACTGTTTTTT. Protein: CASSEVGSSNEKLFF.

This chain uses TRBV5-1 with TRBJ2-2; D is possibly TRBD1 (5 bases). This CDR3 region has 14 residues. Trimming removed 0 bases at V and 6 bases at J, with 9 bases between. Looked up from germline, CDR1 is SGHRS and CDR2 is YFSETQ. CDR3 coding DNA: TGCGCCAGCAGCTTGGAGCCAGGGCCCGGGGAGCTGTTTTTT. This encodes CASSLEPGPGELFF.

The CDR3: CASSLTPGAATEAFF. The CDR3 DNA sequence: TGTGCCAGCAGCTTGACCCCAGGGGCGGCCACTGAAGCTTTCTTT. V and J are TRBV5-5 and TRBJ1-1, with D possibly matching TRBD1 (6 bases). The CDR3 is 15 residues long. V lost 1 base, J lost 4 bases, and 14 bases lay in between. Per germline, CDR1 SGHKS and CDR2 YYEKEE (reference sequence).

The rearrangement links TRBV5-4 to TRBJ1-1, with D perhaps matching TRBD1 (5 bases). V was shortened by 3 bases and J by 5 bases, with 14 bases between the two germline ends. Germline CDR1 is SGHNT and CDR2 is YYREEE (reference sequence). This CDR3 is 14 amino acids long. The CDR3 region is CASSSRGGYTEAFF. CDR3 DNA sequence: TGTGCCAGCAGCTCGAGGGGAGGGTATACTGAAGCTTTCTTT.

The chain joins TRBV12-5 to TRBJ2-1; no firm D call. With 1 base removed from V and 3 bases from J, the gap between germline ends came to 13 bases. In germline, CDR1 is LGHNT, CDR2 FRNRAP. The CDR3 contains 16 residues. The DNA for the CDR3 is TGTGCTAGTGGTTTGGCCCAAACAAATGTCTACAATGAGCAGTTCTTC. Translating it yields CASGLAQTNVYNEQFF.

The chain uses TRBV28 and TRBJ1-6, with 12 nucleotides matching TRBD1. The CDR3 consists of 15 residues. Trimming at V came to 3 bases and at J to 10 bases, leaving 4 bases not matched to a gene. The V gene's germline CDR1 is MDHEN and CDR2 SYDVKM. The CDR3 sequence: CASSLPGTGGSPLHF. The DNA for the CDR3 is TGTGCCAGCAGTTTGCCCGGGACAGGGGGCTCACCCCTCCACTTT.

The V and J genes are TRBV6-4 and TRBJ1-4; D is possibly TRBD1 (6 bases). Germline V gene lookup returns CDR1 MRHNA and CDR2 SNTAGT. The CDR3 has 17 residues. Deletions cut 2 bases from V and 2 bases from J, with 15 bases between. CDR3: CASSDLMGGATNEKLFF. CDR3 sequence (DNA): TGTGCCAGCAGTGACCTTATGGGGGGGGCTACTAATGAAAAACTGTTTTTT.

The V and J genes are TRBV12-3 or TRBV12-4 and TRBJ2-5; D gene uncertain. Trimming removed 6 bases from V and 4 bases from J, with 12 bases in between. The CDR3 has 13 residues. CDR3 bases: TGTGCCAGCAGCCTAGGTAGTCGAGAGACCCAGTACTTC. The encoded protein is CASSLGSRETQYF.

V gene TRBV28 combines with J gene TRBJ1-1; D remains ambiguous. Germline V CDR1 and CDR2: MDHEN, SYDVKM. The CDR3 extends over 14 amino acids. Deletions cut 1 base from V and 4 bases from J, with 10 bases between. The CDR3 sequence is CASSLSGFGTEAFF. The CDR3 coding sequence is TGTGCCAGCAGTTTATCCGGGTTTGGCACTGAAGCTTTCTTT.

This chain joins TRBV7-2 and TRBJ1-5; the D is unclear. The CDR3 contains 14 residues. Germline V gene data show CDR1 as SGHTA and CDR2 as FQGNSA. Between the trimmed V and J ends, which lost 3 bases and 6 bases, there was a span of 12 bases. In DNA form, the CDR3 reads TGTGCCAGCAGCTTGGGCGCCCACACTCAGCCCCAGCATTTT. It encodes CASSLGAHTQPQHF. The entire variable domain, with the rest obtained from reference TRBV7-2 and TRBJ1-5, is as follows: GAGVSQSPSNKVTEKGKDVELRCDPISGHTALYWYRQSLGQGLEFLIYFQGNSAPDKSGLPSDRFSAERTGGSVSTLTIQRTQQEDSAVYLCASSLGAHTQPQHFGDGTRLSIL.